This TCR beta chain was sequenced in a study of CD8 T cells in Susac syndrome. The CDR3 totals 16 residues. CDR1 is SEHNR, CDR2 FQNEAQ, per germline (reference sequence). J gave up 5 bases and V 5 bases, and 5 bases lay outside the gene matches. This clonotype came up once. Random hexamers were used to reverse transcribe roughly 0.45 to 1 ug of RNA. TCRdb re-derived calls from the immunoSEQ multiplex PCR reads in MiXCR, one entry per CDR3 protein. This sample has just over 150,000 distinct CDR3 sequences; just under 95% occur once, and the top ten carry more than 0.2%. Sample: CD8+ T cells from PBMCs. The source of this sequence is a human donor with multiple sclerosis. The chain recombines TRBV7-9 with TRBJ2-1; the match to TRBD2 covers 14 bases. The CDR3: CASSLTTSGGDNEQFF. CDR3 in DNA: TGTGCCAGCAGCCTCACGACTAGCGGGGGGGACAATGAGCAGTTCTTC.